This T cell receptor (beta chain) is drawn from a study of cytomegalovirus exposure and HLA in healthy donors. CDR1 and CDR2 (germline): MGHRA, YSYEKL. This CDR3 region has 15 residues. V dropped 1 base and J dropped 7 bases, with 16 bases sitting between them. There are a few counts of this clone. PCR used 60 Vbeta primers and 13 Jbeta primers. The table came from immunoSEQ multiplex PCR; TCRdb's copy has only in-frame clones and leaves some out. The data show about 130,000 clones, 8.5% seen once. The V and J genes are TRBV4-1 and TRBJ1-2; TRBD1 is a possible D gene (5 bases). This sequence was found in a man aged 35 to 55 in good health and CMV-seronegative. The sequenced sample was PBMCs. The CDR3: CASSQVGGGSGGYTF. The CDR3 bases are TGCGCCAGCAGCCAAGTCGGGGGAGGGTCGGGTGGCTACACCTTC.